The rows below give T cell receptor beta chains drawn from one sample of a study of cytomegalovirus exposure and HLA in healthy donors. Assay: immunoSEQ multiplex PCR; the TCRdb copy retains only in-frame clones and omits some. The sample shows about 70,000 clones, around 89% of them seen only once. The sample comprised PBMCs. These receptors were taken from a woman aged 30 to 39 in good health and CMV-seropositive. Each CDR3 is given with its conserved first and last residue. Each record gives: D gene, CDR3 length, clone size, V gene, J gene, CDR3 protein, CDR3 DNA. A D gene is named only where the DNA matches it firmly. Clone size is shown for a subset of rows, as once, few, many or a class of expanded clone.

D gene: -; CDR3 length: 15; clone size: -; V gene: TRBV19; J gene: TRBJ2-5; CDR3 protein: CASSFGRGSSETQYF; CDR3 DNA: TGTGCCAGTAGTTTCGGCAGGGGTTCGTCAGAGACCCAGTACTTC
D gene: -; CDR3 length: 16; clone size: -; V gene: TRBV18; J gene: TRBJ2-3; CDR3 protein: CASSPSEPGFIDTQYF; CDR3 DNA: TGTGCCAGCTCACCTTCTGAACCCGGGTTCATAGATACGCAGTATTTT
D gene: TRBD2; CDR3 length: 18; clone size: -; V gene: TRBV11-2; J gene: TRBJ2-5; CDR3 protein: CASSLLRAGGRGVETQYF; CDR3 DNA: TGTGCCAGCAGCTTACTGAGAGCGGGAGGGCGTGGAGTGGAGACCCAGTACTTC
D gene: -; CDR3 length: 13; clone size: -; V gene: TRBV6-5; J gene: TRBJ2-1; CDR3 protein: CASRIQGGNEQFF; CDR3 DNA: TGTGCCAGCAGAATACAGGGCGGGAATGAGCAGTTCTTC
D gene: TRBD1; CDR3 length: 13; clone size: few; V gene: TRBV19; J gene: TRBJ1-4; CDR3 protein: CASSFNRGEKLFF; CDR3 DNA: TGTGCCAGTAGCTTTAACAGGGGTGAAAAACTGTTTTTT
D gene: -; CDR3 length: 13; clone size: -; V gene: TRBV7-9; J gene: TRBJ1-5; CDR3 protein: CASSLDAVGPQHF; CDR3 DNA: TGTGCCAGCAGCTTAGACGCGGTAGGGCCCCAGCATTTT
D gene: TRBD1; CDR3 length: 16; clone size: -; V gene: TRBV11-2; J gene: TRBJ1-1; CDR3 protein: CASSLVSGQGVTEAFF; CDR3 DNA: TGTGCCAGCAGCTTAGTGAGCGGACAGGGGGTTACTGAAGCTTTCTTT
D gene: TRBD1; CDR3 length: 17; clone size: -; V gene: TRBV5-1; J gene: TRBJ1-2; CDR3 protein: CASSVSTGVAMGFGYTF; CDR3 DNA: TGCGCCAGCAGCGTCTCGACAGGGGTCGCTATGGGTTTCGGCTACACCTTC
D gene: TRBD2; CDR3 length: 17; clone size: -; V gene: TRBV4-1; J gene: TRBJ2-3; CDR3 protein: CASSQVSLAGGTDTQYF; CDR3 DNA: TGCGCCAGCAGCCAAGTTTCTCTAGCGGGTGGCACAGATACGCAGTATTTT
D gene: -; CDR3 length: 16; clone size: -; V gene: TRBV28; J gene: TRBJ1-5; CDR3 protein: CASSSLFWGQRQPQHF; CDR3 DNA: TGTGCCAGCAGTTCACTCTTTTGGGGCCAACGGCAGCCCCAGCATTTT
D gene: TRBD1; CDR3 length: 16; clone size: few; V gene: TRBV5-1; J gene: TRBJ2-3; CDR3 protein: CASSFLTGGRTDTQYF; CDR3 DNA: TGCGCCAGCAGCTTTCTGACAGGGGGGCGCACAGATACGCAGTATTTT
D gene: -; CDR3 length: 13; clone size: -; V gene: TRBV7-9; J gene: TRBJ1-1; CDR3 protein: CASSQQMNTEAFF; CDR3 DNA: TGTGCCAGCAGCCAACAAATGAACACTGAAGCTTTCTTT
D gene: -; CDR3 length: 15; clone size: -; V gene: TRBV4-2; J gene: TRBJ1-2; CDR3 protein: CASRGQGASNYGYTF; CDR3 DNA: TGTGCCAGCAGGGGGCAGGGCGCCTCTAACTATGGCTACACCTTC
D gene: -; CDR3 length: 15; clone size: -; V gene: TRBV25-1; J gene: TRBJ1-5; CDR3 protein: CASSSSRRSNQPQHF; CDR3 DNA: TGTGCCAGCAGTTCCTCGCGGCGGAGCAATCAGCCCCAGCATTTT
D gene: -; CDR3 length: 20; clone size: -; V gene: TRBV15; J gene: TRBJ1-2; CDR3 protein: CATSRGITLFQGTDLYGYTF; CDR3 DNA: TGTGCCACCAGCAGGGGCATCACTTTATTCCAGGGTACAGACCTCTATGGCTACACCTTC
D gene: -; CDR3 length: 12; clone size: once; V gene: TRBV5-1; J gene: TRBJ2-1; CDR3 protein: CASSFLGDSAFF; CDR3 DNA: TGCGCCAGCAGCTTCCTTGGGGACTCGGCGTTCTTC
D gene: -; CDR3 length: 13; clone size: -; V gene: TRBV6-1; J gene: TRBJ1-1; CDR3 protein: CASSRQMNTEAFF; CDR3 DNA: TGTGCCAGCAGCCGACAGATGAACACTGAAGCTTTCTTT
D gene: -; CDR3 length: 14; clone size: -; V gene: TRBV9; J gene: TRBJ1-1; CDR3 protein: CASRKAAGRTEAFF; CDR3 DNA: TGTGCCAGCAGAAAGGCGGCAGGGAGGACTGAAGCTTTCTTT
D gene: -; CDR3 length: 19; clone size: -; V gene: TRBV28; J gene: TRBJ1-4; CDR3 protein: CASSYPLAGGTNTNEKLFF; CDR3 DNA: TGTGCCAGCAGTTACCCACTAGCGGGAGGTACCAACACTAATGAAAAACTGTTTTTT
D gene: -; CDR3 length: 12; clone size: -; V gene: TRBV29-1; J gene: TRBJ2-1; CDR3 protein: CSVETIYNEQFF; CDR3 DNA: TGCAGCGTTGAGACTATCTACAATGAGCAGTTCTTC
D gene: TRBD2; CDR3 length: 15; clone size: -; V gene: TRBV6-4; J gene: TRBJ2-3; CDR3 protein: CASSWTSGGTDTQYF; CDR3 DNA: TGTGCCAGCAGCTGGACTAGCGGGGGCACAGATACGCAGTATTTT
D gene: TRBD2; CDR3 length: 13; clone size: -; V gene: TRBV7-9; J gene: TRBJ2-1; CDR3 protein: CASTGAGVDEQFF; CDR3 DNA: TGTGCCAGCACCGGAGCGGGAGTGGATGAGCAGTTCTTC
D gene: -; CDR3 length: 15; clone size: few; V gene: TRBV6-6; J gene: TRBJ1-5; CDR3 protein: CASRMTRGGNQPQHF; CDR3 DNA: TGTGCCAGCAGGATGACTCGAGGAGGCAATCAGCCCCAGCATTTT
D gene: -; CDR3 length: 18; clone size: -; V gene: TRBV2; J gene: TRBJ1-2; CDR3 protein: CARRNGNSRQNKYYGYTF; CDR3 DNA: TGTGCCAGGAGAAACGGAAATTCTAGACAGAATAAATACTATGGCTACACCTTC
D gene: TRBD2; CDR3 length: 15; clone size: -; V gene: TRBV15; J gene: TRBJ2-1; CDR3 protein: CATSSRTSPDNEQFF; CDR3 DNA: TGTGCCACCAGCAGTCGGACTAGCCCCGACAATGAGCAGTTCTTC
D gene: TRBD2; CDR3 length: 17; clone size: -; V gene: TRBV7-2; J gene: TRBJ2-3; CDR3 protein: CASSLTTSGKRTDTQYF; CDR3 DNA: TGTGCCAGCAGCTTAACGACTAGCGGGAAGCGGACAGATACGCAGTATTTT
D gene: TRBD2; CDR3 length: 15; clone size: -; V gene: TRBV19; J gene: TRBJ2-1; CDR3 protein: CASRNGRPNYNEQFF; CDR3 DNA: TGTGCCAGTAGAAACGGGAGGCCTAACTACAATGAGCAGTTCTTC
D gene: TRBD1; CDR3 length: 14; clone size: once; V gene: TRBV6-5; J gene: TRBJ1-5; CDR3 protein: CASSPDRGNQPQHF; CDR3 DNA: TGTGCCAGCAGCCCGGACAGGGGGAATCAGCCCCAGCATTTT
D gene: TRBD1; CDR3 length: 14; clone size: -; V gene: TRBV29-1; J gene: TRBJ2-5; CDR3 protein: CSASTTGSEETQYF; CDR3 DNA: TGCAGCGCCTCTACGACAGGGTCGGAGGAGACCCAGTACTTC
D gene: -; CDR3 length: 13; clone size: -; V gene: TRBV5-1; J gene: TRBJ2-5; CDR3 protein: CASIGSLQETQYF; CDR3 DNA: TGCGCCAGCATCGGGAGTCTCCAAGAGACCCAGTACTTC
D gene: TRBD2; CDR3 length: 15; clone size: -; V gene: TRBV7-3; J gene: TRBJ2-1; CDR3 protein: CASSPTGTRGNEQFF; CDR3 DNA: TGTGCCAGCAGCCCAACGGGGACTAGAGGCAATGAGCAGTTCTTC
D gene: -; CDR3 length: 14; clone size: -; V gene: TRBV2; J gene: TRBJ2-3; CDR3 protein: CASSLATGTDTQYF; CDR3 DNA: TGTGCCAGCAGCCTAGCGACAGGCACAGATACGCAGTATTTT
D gene: -; CDR3 length: 13; clone size: -; V gene: TRBV6-5; J gene: TRBJ2-1; CDR3 protein: CASRLGAAGEQFF; CDR3 DNA: TGTGCCAGCAGATTGGGGGCCGCGGGTGAGCAGTTCTTC
D gene: -; CDR3 length: 14; clone size: -; V gene: TRBV27; J gene: TRBJ2-6; CDR3 protein: CASSSLSGANVLTF; CDR3 DNA: TGTGCCAGCAGCTCCCTCTCTGGGGCCAACGTCCTGACTTTC
D gene: -; CDR3 length: 14; clone size: -; V gene: TRBV27; J gene: TRBJ1-1; CDR3 protein: CASRTGPANTEAFF; CDR3 DNA: TGTGCCAGCAGGACAGGCCCCGCGAACACTGAAGCTTTCTTT